One T cell receptor beta chain is described in this entry. The entry originates in a study of blood T cell repertoires in COVID-19. The CDR3 has 14 amino acids. Trimming took 5 bases from V and 5 from J; bases not matched to a gene: 6. Germline loops: CDR1 SGHTA, CDR2 FQGNSA. Measured with immunoSEQ multiplex PCR; TCRdb has only the in-frame clones, and not every one. The sample records 130,000 to 150,000 clones, 80% to 85% being singletons. This sequence originates from a human donor in a cohort sampled during active COVID-19. Sequencing was carried out using peripheral blood. The chain has TRBV7-2 and TRBJ2-7; 10 bases are shared with TRBD1. Written as DNA, the CDR3 is TGTGCCAGCAGCCCGGACAGGGGGTCTGACGAGCAGTACTTC. Its protein is CASSPDRGSDEQYF.